One T cell receptor beta chain is described in this entry. How the authors handled the data: Estimates of nucleated cell counts were drawn from the amplification of reference gene primers. This table comes from immunoSEQ multiplex PCR, and its TCRdb copy is limited to in-frame clones, with some not included. The DNA gave D and trimming, while V, J and clone size come from that table. The sample consists of some 30,000 clones, around nine tenths of them appearing once. The data were taken from a study of blood T cell repertoires in COVID-19. About the study: The samples span acute and convalescent COVID-19 from the United States, Italy and Spain. The cDNA or gDNA used as material had been derived from T cells, B-cell-depleted T cells, or PBMCs.

The V end lost 5 bases, the J end lost 0 bases, and 18 bases lay between the germline ends. CDR1 is MNHEY and CDR2 is SMNVEV in the germline V gene (reference sequence). This CDR3 is built from 17 residues. Source material: peripheral blood. The sequence was collected from a human donor with active COVID-19. The donor label of this sample is uncertain. V gene TRBV27 combines with J gene TRBJ2-3; tentative D call: TRBD2 (5 bases). For the CDR3, the DNA is TGTGCCAGCAGTCCCCGAAGAGCGGACCCTAGCACAGATACGCAGTATTTT. Its translation is CASSPRRADPSTDTQYF.